This T cell receptor beta chain was profiled in a study of blood T cell repertoires in COVID-19. In the study overall: Acute and convalescent COVID-19 samples came from the United States, Italy and Spain. T cells, B-cell-depleted T cells, or PBMCs supplied cDNA or gDNA.

Followed longitudinally, the Seattle patients had been enrolled during active infection. In the original processing: The assay estimated nucleated cells by amplifying reference gene primers. Method: immunoSEQ multiplex PCR; TCRdb's copy keeps in-frame clones and lacks some. That table furnishes V, J and clone size, whereas the DNA furnished D and trimming. The sample lists around 160,000 clones, approximately 92% seen once, with over 10% in the top ten. V lost 4 bases, J lost 0 bases, and 7 bases lay in between. The germline V gene encodes CDR1 SQVTM and CDR2 ANQGSEA. The CDR3 covers 13 residues. The sample was peripheral blood. This rearrangement joins TRBV29-1 to TRBJ1-3; D is undetermined. The source of this sequence is a man aged 18 to 35 with COVID-19, enrolled during active disease. This CDR3 is CSVVSSSGNTIYF. CDR3 nucleotides: TGCAGCGTTGTTAGCAGCTCTGGAAACACCATATATTTT.